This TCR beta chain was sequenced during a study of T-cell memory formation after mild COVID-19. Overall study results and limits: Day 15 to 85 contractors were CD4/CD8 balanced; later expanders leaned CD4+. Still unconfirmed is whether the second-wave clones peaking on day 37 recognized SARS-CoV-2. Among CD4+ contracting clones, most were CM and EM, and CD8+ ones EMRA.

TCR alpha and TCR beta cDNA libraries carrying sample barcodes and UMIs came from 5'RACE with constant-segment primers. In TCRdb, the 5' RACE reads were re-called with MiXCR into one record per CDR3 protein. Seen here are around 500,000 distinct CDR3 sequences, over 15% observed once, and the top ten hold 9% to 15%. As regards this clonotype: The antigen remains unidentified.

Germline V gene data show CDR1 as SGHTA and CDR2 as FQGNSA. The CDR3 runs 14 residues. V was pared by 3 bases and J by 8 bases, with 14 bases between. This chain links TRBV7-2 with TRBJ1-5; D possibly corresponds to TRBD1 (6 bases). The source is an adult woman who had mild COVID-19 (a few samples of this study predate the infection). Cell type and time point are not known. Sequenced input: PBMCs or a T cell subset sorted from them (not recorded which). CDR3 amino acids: CASSLWQGKEPQHF. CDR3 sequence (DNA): TGTGCCAGCAGCTTGTGGCAGGGGAAGGAGCCCCAGCATTTT.